These T cell receptor beta chains were read from a single sample in a study of blood T cell repertoires in COVID-19. TCRdb's table, derived via immunoSEQ multiplex PCR, lists solely in-frame clones and lacks some. The sample holds 140,000 to 150,000 clones, approximately 90% seen once. The sample was PBMCs or T cells enriched from blood (not recorded which). The receptors were sampled from a man in his forties or fifties who had recovered from COVID-19. CDR3s include the opening cysteine and the closing phenylalanine or tryptophan. D genes are given only for firm matches. The size entry is marked missing in some rows and otherwise reads once, few, many or a size class.

V	D	size	J	CDR3	DNA
TRBV6-2/TRBV6-3	.	once	TRBJ1-3	CASSIPGSSGNTIYF	TGTGCCAGCAGTATCCCTGGGAGCTCTGGAAACACCATATATTTT
TRBV5-1	.	.	TRBJ1-1	CASSLLGGPSWEAFF	TGCGCCAGCAGCTTGTTGGGGGGGCCCAGTTGGGAAGCTTTCTTT
TRBV7-2	.	.	TRBJ1-5	CASSFQYNQPQHF	TGTGCCAGCAGCTTCCAGTACAATCAGCCCCAGCATTTT
TRBV18	.	.	TRBJ1-3	CASSPPETNTIYF	TGTGCCAGCTCACCACCGGAGACAAACACCATATATTTT
TRBV11-2	TRBD1	.	TRBJ1-4	CASRPGQGVGEKLFF	TGTGCCAGCAGGCCTGGACAGGGGGTTGGTGAAAAACTGTTTTTT
TRBV27	TRBD1	.	TRBJ1-2	CASSPDRGRGYTF	TGTGCCAGCAGCCCCGACAGGGGACGGGGCTACACCTTC
TRBV12-3/TRBV12-4	.	once	TRBJ1-5	CASGGAAQPQHF	TGTGCCAGCGGGGGGGCTGCCCAGCCCCAGCATTTT
TRBV6-5	TRBD1	.	TRBJ2-1	CASSWTGMQFF	TGTGCCAGCAGTTGGACAGGGATGCAGTTCTTC
TRBV3-1/TRBV3-2	.	.	TRBJ2-3	CASSDRGDSTDTQYF	TGTGCCAGCAGTGACCGCGGCGATAGCACAGATACGCAGTATTTT
TRBV28	.	few	TRBJ2-7	CASSLSSVGTNYEQYF	TGTGCCAGCAGTTTGTCCTCAGTGGGGACAAACTACGAGCAGTACTTC
TRBV7-3	.	.	TRBJ1-1	CASSLSPGRLNTEAFF	TGTGCCAGCAGCTTATCGCCAGGCCGTTTGAACACTGAAGCTTTCTTT
TRBV19	.	.	TRBJ2-5	CASSMGVASQETQYF	TGTGCCAGTAGTATGGGCGTTGCAAGCCAAGAGACCCAGTACTTC
TRBV7-9	TRBD1	.	TRBJ2-1	CASSVYRGGYYNEQFF	TGTGCCAGCAGCGTCTACAGGGGTGGGTACTACAATGAGCAGTTCTTC
TRBV5-1	.	.	TRBJ2-2	CASSLIGLSTGELFF	TGCGCCAGCAGCTTAATCGGACTGAGCACCGGGGAGCTGTTTTTT
TRBV28	.	few	TRBJ2-3	CASKTVTDTQYF	TGTGCCAGCAAGACAGTCACAGATACGCAGTATTTT
TRBV7-9	TRBD2	once	TRBJ2-1	CASSILADLGNEQFF	TGTGCCAGCAGCATACTAGCGGACCTGGGGAATGAGCAGTTCTTC
TRBV6-2/TRBV6-3	.	once	TRBJ2-1	CASSTDSYNEQFF	TGTGCCAGCAGTACGGACAGCTACAATGAGCAGTTCTTC
TRBV2	.	.	TRBJ2-7	CASRGQSSYEQYF	TGTGCCAGCAGGGGGCAGAGCTCCTACGAGCAGTACTTC
TRBV28	TRBD1	.	TRBJ2-7	CASTRDSTYEQYF	TGTGCCAGCACCCGGGACAGTACCTACGAGCAGTACTTC
TRBV19	TRBD2	.	TRBJ2-7	CATSEISGSAYEQYF	TGTGCCACCTCGGAAATAAGCGGGAGTGCGTACGAGCAGTACTTC
TRBV6-1	.	.	TRBJ1-1	CASSGTLGQRMNTEAFF	TGTGCCAGCAGTGGGACTTTGGGACAAAGGATGAACACTGAAGCTTTCTTT
TRBV5-1	TRBD1	.	TRBJ1-1	CASRADRENTEAFF	TGCGCCAGCAGGGCAGACAGGGAGAACACTGAAGCTTTCTTT
TRBV19	.	.	TRBJ2-1	CASLNSGGHNEQFF	TGTGCCAGCTTAAATAGCGGCGGGCACAATGAGCAGTTCTTC
TRBV5-1	.	.	TRBJ2-5	CASSLEFGGRETQYF	TGCGCCAGCAGCTTGGAATTCGGGGGGCGGGAGACCCAGTACTTC
TRBV7-3	.	few	TRBJ2-1	CASSFAAVSYNEQFF	TGTGCCAGCAGCTTCGCTGCGGTCTCCTACAATGAGCAGTTCTTC
TRBV4-1	TRBD1	.	TRBJ1-2	CASSQGDGRQGAHGYTF	TGCGCCAGCAGCCAAGGTGACGGGAGACAGGGGGCTCATGGCTACACCTTC
TRBV14	.	.	TRBJ2-7	CASSIARGAGEQYF	TGTGCCAGCAGCATAGCTCGGGGGGCGGGCGAGCAGTACTTC
TRBV19	TRBD1	.	TRBJ1-2	CASSTGQAQGRGYTF	TGTGCCAGTAGTACAGGACAGGCCCAAGGTAGAGGCTACACCTTC
TRBV7-6	.	.	TRBJ2-6	CASTLSLGANVLTF	TGTGCCAGCACTTTGAGTTTGGGGGCCAACGTCCTGACTTTC
TRBV4-1	TRBD1	.	TRBJ1-2	CASSRQEGGRNYGYTF	TGCGCCAGCAGCCGGCAAGAAGGGGGCAGGAACTATGGCTACACCTTC
TRBV20-1	.	.	TRBJ2-5	CSATSSETQYF	TGCAGTGCCACTTCGTCGGAGACCCAGTACTTC
TRBV4-3	TRBD2	.	TRBJ2-1	CASSQDGAGAYNEQFF	TGCGCCAGCAGCCAAGATGGAGCGGGAGCCTACAATGAGCAGTTCTTC
TRBV6-2/TRBV6-3	.	few	TRBJ1-2	CASSPSLDSYGYTF	TGTGCCAGCAGCCCCTCGTTAGACAGCTATGGCTACACCTTC
TRBV5-1	TRBD1	.	TRBJ1-6	CASSQTGTGDTPLHF	TGCGCCAGCAGCCAAACCGGGACAGGGGACACACCCCTCCACTTT
TRBV13	.	.	TRBJ1-4	CASSLGGPNEKLFF	TGTGCCAGCAGCTTAGGGGGGCCTAATGAAAAACTGTTTTTT
TRBV30	.	.	TRBJ2-3	CAWSVQGARTDTQYF	TGTGCCTGGAGTGTACAAGGGGCCCGCACAGATACGCAGTATTTT
TRBV5-1	.	.	TRBJ1-1	CASSSRWDSYEAFF	TGCGCCAGCAGCTCGCGCTGGGACTCGTATGAAGCTTTCTTT